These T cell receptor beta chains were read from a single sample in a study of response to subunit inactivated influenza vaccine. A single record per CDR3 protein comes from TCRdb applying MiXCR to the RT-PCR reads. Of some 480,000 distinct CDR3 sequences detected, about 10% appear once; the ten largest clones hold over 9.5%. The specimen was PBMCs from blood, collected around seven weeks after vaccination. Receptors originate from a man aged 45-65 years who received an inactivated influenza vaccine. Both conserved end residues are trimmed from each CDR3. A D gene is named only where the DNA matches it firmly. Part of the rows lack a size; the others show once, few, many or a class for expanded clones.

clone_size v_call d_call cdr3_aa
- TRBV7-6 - ASSLVGFQTQY
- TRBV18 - ASSPRPGETQETQY
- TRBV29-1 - SHRSGPTTDTQY
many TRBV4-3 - ASSQDSLVQF
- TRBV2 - ASSEVNSQETQY
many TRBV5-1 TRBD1 ASSPGTGVGNEQF
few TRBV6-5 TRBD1 ASSYRTGLTGELF
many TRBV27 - ASSLGGPLNTEAF
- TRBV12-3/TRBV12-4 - ASSFPVQGQNIQY
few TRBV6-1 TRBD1 ASTRTGGPNQPQH
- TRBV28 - ASSEVPGDGSPQH
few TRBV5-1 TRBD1 ASRLDRADYEQY
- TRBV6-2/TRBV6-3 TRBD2 ASRDFMEGGADTQY
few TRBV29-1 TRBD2 SAVAGEQAYEQY
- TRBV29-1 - STCAGTYNEQF
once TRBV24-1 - ATSDSDTQY
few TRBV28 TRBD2 ASSLSGTGWGEQF
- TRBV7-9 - ASSLSFQGETQY
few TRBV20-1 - SAGTAMRYEQY
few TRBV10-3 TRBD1 AIRMGQGAREQY